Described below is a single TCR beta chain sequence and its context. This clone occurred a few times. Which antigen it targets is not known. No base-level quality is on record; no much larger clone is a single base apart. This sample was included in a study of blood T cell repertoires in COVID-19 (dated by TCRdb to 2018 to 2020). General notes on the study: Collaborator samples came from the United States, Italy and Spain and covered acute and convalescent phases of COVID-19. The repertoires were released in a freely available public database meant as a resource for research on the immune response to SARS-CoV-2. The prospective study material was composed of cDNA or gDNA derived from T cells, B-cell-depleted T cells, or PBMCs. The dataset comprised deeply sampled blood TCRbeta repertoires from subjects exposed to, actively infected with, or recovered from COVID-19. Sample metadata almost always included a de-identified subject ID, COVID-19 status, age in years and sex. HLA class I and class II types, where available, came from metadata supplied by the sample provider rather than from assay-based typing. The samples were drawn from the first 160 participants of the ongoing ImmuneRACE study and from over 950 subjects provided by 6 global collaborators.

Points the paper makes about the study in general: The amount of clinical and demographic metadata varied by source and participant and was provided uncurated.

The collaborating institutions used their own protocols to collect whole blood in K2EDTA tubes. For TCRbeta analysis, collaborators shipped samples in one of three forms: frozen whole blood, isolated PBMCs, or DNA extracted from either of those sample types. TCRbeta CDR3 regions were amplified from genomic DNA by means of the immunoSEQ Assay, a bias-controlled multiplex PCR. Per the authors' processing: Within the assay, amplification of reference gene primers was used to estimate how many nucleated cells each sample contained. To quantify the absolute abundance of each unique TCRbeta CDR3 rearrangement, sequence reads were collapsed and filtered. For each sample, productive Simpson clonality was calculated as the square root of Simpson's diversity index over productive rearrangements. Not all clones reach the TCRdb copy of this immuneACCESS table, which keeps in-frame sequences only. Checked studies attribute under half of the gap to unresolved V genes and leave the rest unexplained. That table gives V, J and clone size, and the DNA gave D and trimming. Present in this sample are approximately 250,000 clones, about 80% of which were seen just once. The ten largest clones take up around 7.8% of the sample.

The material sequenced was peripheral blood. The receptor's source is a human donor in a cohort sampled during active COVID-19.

The bases read TGTGCCAGCAGCCAAGCTGACGGGGGGGCCCCCGAGCAGTACTTC. Its protein product is CASSQADGGAPEQYF. Recombination joined TRBV4-2 with TRBJ2-7; TRBD2 fits 8 bases in the junction. The CDR3 measures 15 amino acids from cysteine to phenylalanine. Only the CDR3 region is kept as DNA, spanning 45 bases read in frame from base 1. CDR1 and CDR2, looked up from the germline V gene, are LGHNA and YNFKEQ. For this chain, trimming is 1 base at the V end and 6 bases at the J end, and the number of junction bases without a gene match is 8.